The 22 T cell receptor beta chains below come from one sample, sequenced in a study of blood T cell repertoires in COVID-19. Clones were sequenced by immunoSEQ multiplex PCR, and TCRdb holds only the in-frame ones, with some missing. Found here are approximately 290,000 clones, roughly 89% of them singletons; the top ten hold approximately 4%. The sample comprised PBMCs or T cells enriched from blood (not recorded which). Every receptor here comes from a woman aged 18-30 years with acute COVID-19.

This chain links TRBV2 with TRBJ1-4, with a possible D match to TRBD1 (6 bases). The CDR3 has 16 residues. Trimming removed 7 bases at V and 8 bases at J, with 23 bases between. Germline V lookup: CDR1 SNHLY, CDR2 FYNNEI. CDR3 nucleotide sequence: TGTGCCAGCACTCGGGACACCAGATCCGGACACGAAAAACTGTTTTTT. Its translation: CASTRDTRSGHEKLFF.

This chain joins TRBV2 and TRBJ2-2, with 12 bases aligning to TRBD2. This CDR3 has 17 amino acids. J lost 5 bases, V lost 3 bases, and 7 bases had no gene match. Germline-derived CDR1 and CDR2 are SNHLY and FYNNEI. The CDR3 coding sequence is TGTGCCAGCAGTGACCCTAGCGGGAGGGTGGGAACCGGGGAGCTGTTTTTT. Translating gives CASSDPSGRVGTGELFF.

The V call is TRBV9, the J call TRBJ2-5; the D gene is possibly TRBD1 (6 bases). Deletions cut 4 bases from V and 3 bases from J, with 22 bases between. CDR1 and CDR2 (germline): SGDLS, YYNGEE. This CDR3 contains 17 residues. DNA of the CDR3: TGTGCCAGCAGCCCTTGGACAGCCGATTCCCCCAAAGAGACCCAGTACTTC. It yields the protein CASSPWTADSPKETQYF.

The chain couples TRBV29-1 to TRBJ2-7; 7 bases agree with TRBD1. V lost 7 bases, J lost 2 bases, and 11 bases stayed unmatched. Germline assignment: CDR1 SQVTM and CDR2 ANQGSEA. There are 14 residues in the CDR3. CDR3 protein: CSGGPGQLPYEQYF. CDR3 coding DNA: TGCAGCGGAGGACCGGGACAGCTTCCCTACGAGCAGTACTTC.

The V and J genes are TRBV28 and TRBJ1-5; D perhaps matches TRBD1 (5 bases). The V and J ends lost 4 bases and 9 bases respectively, with 10 bases between them. Germline CDR1 MDHEN, CDR2 SYDVKM. The CDR3 consists of 12 residues. For the CDR3, the DNA is TGTGCCAGCAGTTATCAGGGTAGGCCCCAGCATTTT. Translating gives CASSYQGRPQHF.

This clone has a single count. This chain links TRBV7-9 with TRBJ1-2, with 10 bases lining up with TRBD1. Losses at the gene ends were 5 bases for V and 2 bases for J; bases not matched to a gene: 8. This CDR3 contains 16 residues. CDR1 and CDR2 from the germline V gene are SEHNR and FQNEAQ (reference sequence). CDR3 protein: CASSPPPGQGNYGYTF. The CDR3 bases are TGTGCCAGCAGCCCGCCACCGGGACAGGGGAACTATGGCTACACCTTC.

This chain uses TRBV10-2 with TRBJ1-2; 9 bases match TRBD1. Trimming at V came to 6 bases and at J to 4 bases, leaving 12 bases not matched to a gene. This CDR3 contains 16 residues. Germline assignment: CDR1 WSHSY and CDR2 SAAADI. CDR3 DNA: TGCGCCAGCAGCGGAGGGGGGACAGGGAGCTTCTATGGCTACACCTTC. This translates into CASSGGGTGSFYGYTF.

V usage is TRBV28 and J usage is TRBJ1-2; no clear D. The CDR3 extends over 15 amino acids. The V gene lost 5 bases and the J gene lost 3 bases, with 16 bases spanning the gap. Germline assignment: CDR1 MDHEN and CDR2 SYDVKM. The CDR3 here is CASSPPDVGDYGYTF. As DNA, the CDR3 is TGTGCCAGCAGTCCCCCTGACGTGGGCGACTATGGCTACACCTTC.

The CDR3 sequence: CASSPQRGRTNEKLFF. The CDR3 bases are TGTGCCAGCTCACCACAGAGGGGGCGAACTAATGAAAAACTGTTTTTT. The chain links TRBV18 to TRBJ1-4, with 7 bases that match TRBD1. V lost 1 base, J lost 1 base, and 3 bases stayed unmatched. The CDR3 is 16 residues long. Germline assignment: CDR1 KGHSH and CDR2 LQKENI.

The chain has TRBV6-5 and TRBJ1-1; D gene ambiguous. The V gene's germline CDR1 is MNHEY and CDR2 SVGAGI. Trimming took 2 bases from V and 8 from J, leaving 18 bases between them. The length of the CDR3 is 15 residues. CDR3 in amino acids: CASSYQVMGSFEAFF. In DNA, the CDR3 is TGTGCCAGCAGTTACCAGGTTATGGGTTCTTTCGAAGCTTTCTTT.

The chain is built from TRBV7-2 and TRBJ1-1; 10 bases are a match to TRBD1. With V trimmed by 4 bases and J by 5 bases, 7 bases remained unmatched. The CDR3 contains 15 residues. Germline lookup yields CDR1 SGHTA and CDR2 FQGNSA. CDR3 nucleotide sequence: TGTGCCAGCAGCTGGAGGACAGGGGGAGAGACTGAAGCTTTCTTT. This translates into CASSWRTGGETEAFF.

The chain combines TRBV7-9 with TRBJ1-5; D might be TRBD1 (6 bases). Trimming stripped 6 bases from V and 5 bases from J, with 14 bases between. There are 14 residues in the CDR3. Germline CDR1 SEHNR, CDR2 FQNEAQ (reference sequence). The CDR3 is CASRRPGDDQPQHF. In nucleotides, the CDR3 is TGTGCCAGCAGACGACCAGGGGACGATCAGCCCCAGCATTTT.

The J gene is TRBJ2-1, the V gene TRBV4-2; 15 positions match TRBD2. The germline gives CDR1 LGHNA, CDR2 YNFKEQ. Trimming at V came to 0 bases and at J to 10 bases, leaving 13 bases not matched to a gene. CDR3 length: 19 amino acids. The CDR3 reads CASSQDGTSGRFFFLEQFF. CDR3 nucleotides: TGTGCCAGCAGCCAAGATGGGACTAGCGGGAGGTTTTTTTTTCTAGAGCAGTTCTTC.

The chain has TRBV5-5 and TRBJ1-3; D is uncertain. The germline V and J ends were trimmed by 4 bases and 4 bases, with 21 bases remaining between them. CDR3 length: 17 residues. Germline CDR1 is SGHKS and CDR2 is YYEKEE (reference sequence). CDR3 sequence reads: CASSPNAGISGGNTIYF. The CDR3 region has the DNA TGTGCCAGCAGCCCCAACGCAGGAATATCGGGAGGAAACACCATATATTTT.

The chain recombines TRBV2 with TRBJ2-5, with 9 bases fitting TRBD2. Germline V gene sequence: CDR1 SNHLY, CDR2 FYNNEI. This CDR3 comprises 18 residues. The ends lost 5 bases at V and 5 bases at J; junction bases unmatched: 18. This CDR3 is CASSSKTSGTVPGETQYF. CDR3 sequence (DNA): TGTGCCAGCAGTTCTAAGACTAGCGGAACGGTACCGGGGGAGACCCAGTACTTC.

V gene TRBV24-1 combines with J gene TRBJ2-7; D gene ambiguous. Trimming stripped 6 bases from V and 6 bases from J, with 8 bases between. The CDR3 extends over 11 amino acids. The germline gives CDR1 KGHDR, CDR2 SFDVKD. The CDR3 coding sequence is TGTGCCACCAGTTATCAGTCCGAGCAGTACTTC. Translated, it gives CATSYQSEQYF.

The chain recombines TRBV5-4 with TRBJ2-1, with TRBD2 as a possible D gene (6 bases). This CDR3 region has 18 residues. Germline V gives CDR1 SGHNT, CDR2 YYREEE (reference sequence). V lost 0 bases, J lost 2 bases, and 18 bases lay in between. The CDR3 DNA follows: TGTGCCAGCAGCTTGGTTTTGGGGTCGGTAGCGGCCTACAATGAGCAGTTCTTC. Its protein is CASSLVLGSVAAYNEQFF.

V and J are TRBV5-4 and TRBJ1-2, with 7 bases lining up with TRBD1. CDR3 length: 17 residues. Germline CDR1 is SGHNT and CDR2 is YYREEE (reference sequence). J gave up 3 bases and V 0 bases, and 11 bases lay outside the gene matches. The CDR3 bases are TGTGCCAGCAGCTTGGATTTCGGGGACAGTCCGTACTATGGCTACACCTTC. As protein: CASSLDFGDSPYYGYTF. The whole variable domain, remainder taken from reference TRBV5-4 and TRBJ1-2, is ETGVTQSPTHLIKTRGQQVTLRCSSQSGHNTVSWYQQALGQGPQFIFQYYREEENGRGNFPPRFSGLQFPNYSSELNVNALELDDSALYLCASSLDFGDSPYYGYTFGSGTRLTVV.

This chain uses TRBV27 with TRBJ2-1; 8 bases agree with TRBD2. Unmatched junction bases numbered 17, after V lost 9 bases and J lost 7 bases. The CDR3 is 16 amino acids. Germline V gene lookup returns CDR1 MNHEY and CDR2 SMNVEV (reference sequence). This CDR3 reads CASAKGIAGTWNEQFF. The CDR3 DNA is TGTGCCAGTGCAAAGGGGATAGCGGGAACGTGGAATGAGCAGTTCTTC.

The V gene is TRBV5-4, the J gene TRBJ2-3; tentative D call: TRBD1 (6 bases). Germline V gene data show CDR1 as SGHNT and CDR2 as YYREEE (reference sequence). The CDR3 is 12 amino acids. Trimming removed 0 bases from V and 8 bases from J, with 7 bases in between. The CDR3 region has the DNA TGTGCCAGCAGCTTGGAGGGGGTTACGCAGTATTTT. It yields the protein CASSLEGVTQYF.

J is TRBJ1-2 and V is TRBV28, with a tentative D call TRBD1 (6 bases). Germline V gene lookup returns CDR1 MDHEN and CDR2 SYDVKM. The CDR3 length is 14 residues. Between the trimmed V and J ends, which lost 6 bases and 5 bases, there was a span of 16 bases. The CDR3 is CASSPTDSYYGYTF. The DNA of the CDR3 is TGTGCCAGCAGCCCTACGGACAGCTATTATGGCTACACCTTC.

The chain recombines TRBV27 with TRBJ2-1; tentatively, D is TRBD1 (5 bases). The V end was cut by 6 bases, the J end by 3 bases, with 15 bases between. The CDR3 has 15 amino acids. The germline V gene encodes CDR1 MNHEY and CDR2 SMNVEV (reference sequence). CDR3: CASSPVKGVYNEQFF. Written as DNA, the CDR3 is TGTGCCAGCAGCCCAGTAAAAGGGGTCTACAATGAGCAGTTCTTC.